The 27 T cell receptor beta chains below come from one sample, sequenced in a study of control samples from healthy donors and cancer patients. The method was immunoSEQ multiplex PCR; TCRdb's version includes in-frame clones alone and lacks a portion of them. The sample carries roughly 84,000 clones, 91% recorded once. Sequenced material: blood. The receptors derive from a man aged 50 or older in good health.

The chain employs TRBV7-2 and TRBJ2-7; D is possibly TRBD1 (5 bases). CDR1 and CDR2 from the germline V gene are SGHTA and FQGNSA. The CDR3 is 14 amino acids. Between the trimmed V and J ends, which lost 1 base and 8 bases, there was a span of 15 bases. CDR3: CASSLGGSRLQQYF. CDR3 coding DNA: TGTGCCAGCAGCTTAGGGGGCAGCCGATTACAGCAGTACTTC.

The chain carries TRBV27 and TRBJ1-2; D might be TRBD1 (6 bases). The CDR3 totals 16 residues. Germline V CDR1 and CDR2: MNHEY, SMNVEV (reference sequence). With 5 bases removed from V and 8 bases from J, the gap between germline ends came to 24 bases. The CDR3 sequence: CASSNRVTKPMMGYTF. The CDR3 DNA sequence: TGTGCCAGCAGTAACAGGGTCACAAAACCTATGATGGGCTACACCTTC.

The V gene is TRBV18, the J gene TRBJ2-2; TRBD2 agrees at 7 bases. The CDR3 has 14 amino acids. Per germline, CDR1 KGHSH and CDR2 LQKENI. J lost 7 bases, V lost 3 bases, and 5 bases had no gene match. CDR3 nucleotides: TGTGCCAGCTCACCGGGACTAAACGGCGGGGAGCTGTTTTTT. It is translated as CASSPGLNGGELFF. The full variable domain, its missing parts supplied by reference TRBV18 and TRBJ2-2, is NAGVMQNPRHLVRRRGQEARLRCSPMKGHSHVYWYRQLPEEGLKFMVYLQKENIIDESGMPKERFSAEFPKEGPSILRIQQVVRGDSAAYFCASSPGLNGGELFFGEGSRLTVL.

The V and J genes are TRBV7-9 and TRBJ1-2; D remains unclear. The CDR3 is 14 amino acids. Trimming removed 5 bases at V and 4 bases at J, with 14 bases between. The germline gives CDR1 SEHNR, CDR2 FQNEAQ (reference sequence). This chain's CDR3 is CASSPEGDRYGYTF. The CDR3, as DNA: TGTGCCAGCAGCCCAGAGGGAGACCGCTATGGCTACACCTTC.

The chain combines TRBV10-3 with TRBJ1-5; D perhaps matches TRBD1 (6 bases). Germline CDR1 ENHRY, CDR2 SYGVKD. Between the trimmed V and J ends, which lost 8 bases and 0 bases, there was a span of 17 bases. The CDR3 runs to 16 residues. The CDR3 spells CAIGGGGDGSNQPQHF. The CDR3 coding sequence is TGTGCCATCGGAGGTGGGGGCGATGGTAGCAATCAGCCCCAGCATTTT.

This clone has more than one count but fewer than ten. The rearrangement uses TRBV29-1 and TRBJ2-2; no clear D. CDR3 length: 13 residues. Trimming pared 4 bases from V and 5 bases from J, leaving 11 bases between. Germline V CDR1 and CDR2: SQVTM, ANQGSEA. In nucleotides, the CDR3 is TGCAGCGTTGGGCGCCTAGGTACCGGGGAGCTGTTTTTT. This gives the protein CSVGRLGTGELFF.

V usage is TRBV4-2 and J usage is TRBJ1-2, with D possibly matching TRBD1 (6 bases). The V gene's germline CDR1 is LGHNA and CDR2 YNFKEQ. Trimming left V 1 base short and J 8 bases short, with 23 bases between. The CDR3 runs to 17 residues. The CDR3 region is CASSQARAGVSPGGYTF. CDR3 nucleotide sequence: TGTGCCAGCAGCCAAGCGAGGGCAGGGGTTTCCCCTGGCGGCTACACCTTC.

This sequence joins TRBV19 and TRBJ1-3; possibly TRBD1 for D (6 bases). The V gene lost 7 bases and the J gene lost 0 bases, with 10 bases spanning the gap. The CDR3 covers 14 residues. Germline V CDR1 and CDR2: LNHDA, SQIVND (reference sequence). CDR3 protein: CASKTGNSGNTIYF. CDR3 coding DNA: TGTGCCAGTAAGACAGGAAACTCTGGAAACACCATATATTTT.

The rearrangement uses TRBV5-1 and TRBJ1-3; 7 bases are shared with TRBD1. J was trimmed by 7 bases and V by 3 bases; bases with no gene match: 10. The CDR3 spans 15 residues. Germline V gene sequence: CDR1 SGHRS, CDR2 YFSETQ. CDR3 in amino acids: CASSSGGNSGNTIYF. The CDR3, as DNA: TGCGCCAGCAGCTCAGGGGGAAATAGTGGGAACACCATATATTTT.

This clone has a handful of counts. The CDR3 spells CASSQDLGQGAQPQHF. The CDR3 nucleotides are TGTGCCAGCAGCCAAGATCTGGGACAGGGGGCTCAGCCCCAGCATTTT. The chain carries TRBV3-1 (or the pseudogene TRBV3-2) and TRBJ1-5; 12 bases match TRBD1. This CDR3 is 16 amino acids long. V lost 0 bases and J lost 6; bases outside the gene matches: 3. From germline, CDR1 is LGHDT and CDR2 YNNKEL (reference sequence).

In the case of this clone: One end of the junction is discordant with germline, which a read error may explain. The chain uses TRBV15 and TRBJ2-1; tentative D call: TRBD1 (6 bases). There are 15 residues in the CDR3. CDR1 is LNHNV and CDR2 is YYDKDF in the germline V gene (reference sequence). The CDR3 DNA reads TGTGCCACCAGAAGAGGGGACAACGGGCCGGGTGAGCAGTTCTTC. Amino acid sequence: CATRRGDNGPGEQFF.

The rearrangement links TRBV29-1 to TRBJ1-2; D perhaps matches TRBD1 (6 bases). This CDR3 has 13 residues. Germline values: CDR1 SQVTM, CDR2 ANQGSEA. V lost 3 bases and J lost 4, with 12 bases in between. In DNA, the CDR3 is TGCAGCGTTGAGGCAGGGGCGGCCTATGGCTACACCTTC. Translation gives CSVEAGAAYGYTF.

The chain has TRBV7-8 and TRBJ1-2, with D perhaps matching TRBD1 (5 bases). CDR1 and CDR2 from the germline V gene are SGHVS and FQNEAQ. Trimming left V 2 bases short and J 0 bases short, with 10 bases between. The CDR3 covers 15 residues. In DNA, the CDR3 is TGTGCCAGCAGCTTACGACAGAGAGCTAACTATGGCTACACCTTC. Translation: CASSLRQRANYGYTF. The whole variable domain, filled in from reference TRBV7-8 and TRBJ1-2, reads GAGVSQSPRYKVAKRGQDVALRCDPISGHVSLFWYQQALGQGPEFLTYFQNEAQLDKSGLPSDRFFAERPEGSVSTLKIQRTQQEDSAVYLCASSLRQRANYGYTFGSGTRLTVV.

The chain joins TRBV4-1 to TRBJ1-6; 7 bases line up with TRBD1. V trimming: 0 bases; J trimming: 6 bases; junction bases outside the gene matches: 11. From germline, CDR1 is MGHRA and CDR2 YSYEKL. The CDR3 totals 18 residues. CDR3 bases: TGCGCCAGCAGCCAAGATAGTGTGGGACAGCCGTTTAATTCACCCCTCCACTTT. Amino acids: CASSQDSVGQPFNSPLHF.

V and J are TRBV29-1 and TRBJ2-5, with unresolved D. V was trimmed by 4 bases and J by 1 base, leaving 13 bases between them. The length of the CDR3 is 14 residues. Germline V gene data show CDR1 as SQVTM and CDR2 as ANQGSEA. The CDR3 coding sequence is TGCAGCGTTGCTCTAACAGTTACCCAAGAGACCCAGTACTTC. This translates into CSVALTVTQETQYF.

This clone occurred once. The chain has TRBV30 and TRBJ1-2; D might be TRBD1 (5 bases). Germline lookup yields CDR1 GTSNPN and CDR2 SVGIG (reference sequence). The CDR3 length is 15 residues. V was clipped by 0 bases and J by 8 bases, with 19 bases between them. The CDR3 DNA reads TGTGCCTGGAGTGTACAGCAGGGAGGGTCACGCGGCTACACCTTC. This encodes CAWSVQQGGSRGYTF.

The chain has TRBV5-1 and TRBJ1-6, with TRBD1 identical over 9 bases. With 4 bases clipped from V and 5 bases from J, the junction kept 4 bases outside the gene matches. This CDR3 has 15 residues. Germline V lookup: CDR1 SGHRS, CDR2 YFSETQ. The DNA for the CDR3 is TGCGCCAGCAGCATACAGGGGGCGGATAATTCACCCCTCCACTTT. This translates into CASSIQGADNSPLHF. The full variable domain, its missing parts supplied by reference TRBV5-1 and TRBJ1-6, is KAGVTQTPRYLIKTRGQQVTLSCSPISGHRSVSWYQQTPGQGLQFLFEYFSETQRNKGNFPGRFSGRQFSNSRSEMNVSTLELGDSALYLCASSIQGADNSPLHFGNGTRLTVT.

The rearrangement uses TRBV18 and TRBJ1-1, with D unresolved. The CDR3 runs 12 residues. V was pared by 11 bases and J by 2 bases, with 12 bases between. Germline V gene data show CDR1 as KGHSH and CDR2 as LQKENI. In nucleotides, the CDR3 is TGTGCCTCTCGGGCGGACAACACTGAAGCTTTCTTT. It codes for CASRADNTEAFF.

The V gene is TRBV9, the J gene TRBJ2-3, with D possibly TRBD2 on 6 matching bases. CDR3 length: 15 amino acids. Germline V gene data show CDR1 as SGDLS and CDR2 as YYNGEE. V lost 6 bases to trimming and J lost 3 bases, with 17 bases between them. The CDR3 nucleotides read TGTGCCAGCACCTTCGGGGCGGACTATACAGATACGCAGTATTTT. The encoded protein is CASTFGADYTDTQYF.

J is TRBJ1-4 and V is TRBV9, with D possibly matching TRBD1 (5 bases). CDR3 length: 15 residues. The germline V and J ends were trimmed by 0 bases and 1 base, with 7 bases remaining between them. CDR1 and CDR2 (germline): SGDLS, YYNGEE. The CDR3, as DNA: TGTGCCAGCAGCGTAGGAGGGGTAACTAATGAAAAACTGTTTTTT. Amino acids: CASSVGGVTNEKLFF.

V usage is TRBV19 and J usage is TRBJ1-1; 11 nucleotides line up with TRBD1. Trimming removed 8 bases from V and 6 bases from J; junction bases left unmatched: 5. The CDR3 has 13 residues. Germline assignment: CDR1 LNHDA and CDR2 SQIVND (reference sequence). The CDR3 here is CASGTGGYAEAFF. The CDR3 nucleotides are TGTGCCAGTGGGACAGGGGGTTATGCTGAAGCTTTCTTT.

The gene calls are TRBV4-1 and TRBJ1-4; no clear D. Trimming pared 0 bases from V and 0 bases from J, leaving 11 bases between. This CDR3 comprises 17 residues. CDR1 and CDR2 (germline): MGHRA, YSYEKL. CDR3 DNA: TGCGCCAGCAGCCAAGATATCGTAACCTCAACTAATGAAAAACTGTTTTTT. This encodes CASSQDIVTSTNEKLFF.

This sequence joins TRBV7-9 and TRBJ2-2; no reliable D call. Trimming took off 0 bases at V and 4 bases at J, with 6 bases between the two ends. Germline CDR1 and CDR2: SEHNR and FQNEAQ (reference sequence). The CDR3 is 14 amino acids. The CDR3 reads CASSLASSTGELFF. CDR3 bases: TGTGCCAGCAGCTTAGCGAGTTCCACCGGGGAGCTGTTTTTT.

The gene calls are TRBV7-2 and TRBJ1-2; possible D gene TRBD1, 5 bases. In germline, CDR1 is SGHTA, CDR2 FQGNSA. CDR3 length: 14 amino acids. The V gene lost 1 base and the J gene lost 7 bases, with 13 bases spanning the gap. CDR3 loop: CASSLGFGTFGYTF. CDR3 sequence (DNA): TGTGCCAGCAGCTTAGGGTTTGGGACCTTTGGCTACACCTTC.

The chain is built from TRBV11-2 and TRBJ2-5; the D call may be TRBD1 or TRBD2 (5 bases each). The CDR3 spans 13 residues. Between the trimmed V and J ends, which lost 6 bases and 2 bases, there was a span of 10 bases. The germline CDR1 and CDR2 sequences are SGHAT and FQNNGV. CDR3: CASRGPVQETQYF. DNA for the CDR3: TGTGCCAGCAGGGGACCAGTGCAAGAGACCCAGTACTTC. Full variable domain (rest looked up from reference TRBV11-2 and TRBJ2-5): EAGVAQSPRYKIIEKRQSVAFWCNPISGHATLYWYQQILGQGPKLLIQFQNNGVVDDSQLPKDRFSAERLKGVDSTLKIQPAKLEDSAVYLCASRGPVQETQYFGPGTRLLVL.

This chain uses TRBV7-9 with TRBJ2-1; weak D call: TRBD2 (5 bases). Germline V lookup: CDR1 SEHNR, CDR2 FQNEAQ (reference sequence). The CDR3 is 12 amino acids. Between the trimmed V and J ends, which lost 3 bases and 7 bases, there was a span of 7 bases. The chain's CDR3 is CASSFWENEQFF. CDR3 in DNA: TGTGCCAGCAGCTTTTGGGAGAATGAGCAGTTCTTC.

The genes are TRBV2 and TRBJ1-6; D uncertain. V was pared by 3 bases and J by 10 bases, with 19 bases between. The length of the CDR3 is 16 residues. CDR1 is SNHLY and CDR2 is FYNNEI in the germline V gene. DNA for the CDR3: TGTGCCAGCAGTGAGTCGGGCCATTTGAGCTACTCACCCCTCCACTTT. Residues: CASSESGHLSYSPLHF. Based on the CDR3 plus reference TRBV2 and TRBJ1-6, the full variable domain is EPEVTQTPSHQVTQMGQEVILRCVPISNHLYFYWYRQILGQKVEFLVSFYNNEISEKSEIFDDQFSVERPDGSNFTLKIRSTKLEDSAMYFCASSESGHLSYSPLHFGNGTRLTVT.